A selection of T cell receptor beta chains follows, all from one sample in a study of cytomegalovirus exposure and HLA in healthy donors. Sequencing was performed with immunoSEQ multiplex PCR; in TCRdb, only in-frame clones are kept and a portion is missing. The sample contains fewer than 200,000 clones, 70% to 85% of which appear only once. Sample: PBMCs. These TCRs come from a woman between 35 and 50 years old in good health and CMV-seronegative. Both conserved end residues are part of each CDR3. The D gene is left open where the match is weak.

d_call j_call v_call cdr3_aa
. TRBJ2-5 TRBV1 CTSSLRSPCRRRETQYF
. TRBJ1-2 TRBV9 CASSKEQGKPYGYTF
. TRBJ2-5 TRBV5-1 CASSWGGLIQETQYF
. TRBJ1-2 TRBV6-1 CASSERESGYTF
. TRBJ2-7 TRBV11-3 CASSLGAQTGRIYEQYF
TRBD2 TRBJ2-5 TRBV5-1 CASSPPAGGPVETQYF
TRBD1 TRBJ1-4 TRBV9 CASSPEGTGDEKLFF
TRBD1 TRBJ1-2 TRBV7-9 CASSPPGQGIYTF
TRBD1 TRBJ1-1 TRBV5-4 CASSGTGGSAFF
TRBD2 TRBJ2-2 TRBV7-2 CASSFSGKATGELFF
. TRBJ2-1 TRBV4-1 CASSQGLRQNKSYNEQFF
TRBD2 TRBJ2-5 TRBV11-1 CASSLRLAAQETQYF
. TRBJ1-4 TRBV6-1 CASSPDRSGGLFF
. TRBJ1-4 TRBV29-1 CSVKADARPNEKLFF
. TRBJ1-4 TRBV7-9 CASSLSGTSDEKLFF
TRBD1 TRBJ2-7 TRBV19 CASSSRGQGTRYEQYF
. TRBJ1-1 TRBV11-1 CASSSQPFGGAEAFF
TRBD2 TRBJ2-2 TRBV7-2 CASSPGLANTGELFF
. TRBJ1-5 TRBV28 CASRGGSNQPQHF
. TRBJ2-5 TRBV15 CATSRGHGQETQYF
. TRBJ2-7 TRBV9 CASSAGHTSYEQYF
. TRBJ1-3 TRBV5-1 CASSPGGGVGNTIYF
. TRBJ1-2 TRBV25-1 CASSGTVNYGYTF
. TRBJ2-7 TRBV7-6 CASSLGTGVSYEQYF
. TRBJ2-7 TRBV4-2 CASGGLAAYEQYF
TRBD2 TRBJ2-7 TRBV9 CASSVVGTSGGDSSYEQYF
TRBD1 TRBJ1-5 TRBV19 CASSHDDRGNQPQHF
TRBD1 TRBJ1-1 TRBV19 CASSTALQGAGTEAFF
. TRBJ1-1 TRBV5-4 CASSLIQGGGAFF
. TRBJ2-5 TRBV19 CASSIRQIGKETQYF
. TRBJ1-1 TRBV11-3 CASSLGFAEAFF
. TRBJ1-3 TRBV28 CASSSGLPSSGNTIYF
. TRBJ2-5 TRBV30 CAGSRQAGETQYF
. TRBJ2-5 TRBV19 CASSISSPGVVQETQYF
. TRBJ2-7 TRBV27 CASSHPGGHEQYF
TRBD1 TRBJ1-1 TRBV6-5 CASSTRGQGNTEAFF
. TRBJ1-4 TRBV5-4 CASSKTEDEKLFF
TRBD1 TRBJ1-1 TRBV5-1 CASSYTPGGSEAFF
. TRBJ2-1 TRBV9 CASSVQGSRNEQFF
TRBD1 TRBJ2-3 TRBV5-1 CASSQSIAQGATDTQYF
. TRBJ2-7 TRBV28 CASGSPSSYEQYF
. TRBJ1-1 TRBV10-3 CAISGQLGSEAFF
TRBD1 TRBJ1-1 TRBV6-5 CASSYPQGTEAFF
TRBD1 TRBJ1-4 TRBV29-1 CSVIDRQGAANEKLFF